This T cell receptor (beta chain) emerged from a study of blood T cell repertoires in COVID-19. Sequenced by immunoSEQ multiplex PCR; TCRdb stores in-frame clones only, minus some. This sample has 290,000 or so clones, with 90% found just once. Participants had their cohort set by participant-reported clinical history. The CDR3 runs 14 residues. V lost 0 bases and J 6 bases, leaving 12 bases between the germline ends. The germline V gene has CDR1 GTSNPN and CDR2 SVGIG (reference sequence). This clone was recorded only once. The source material was PBMCs or T cells enriched from blood (not recorded which). The clonotype was recovered from a woman aged 25-40 years who had recovered from COVID-19. The chain has TRBV30 and TRBJ1-5, with no clear D. The CDR3 sequence: CAWSVGNGVQPQHF. For the CDR3, the DNA is TGTGCCTGGAGTGTAGGGAACGGGGTTCAGCCCCAGCATTTT.